This T cell receptor beta chain came from a study of beta chain features in type 1 diabetes. Expressed TCRB transcripts got sequenced, as all isolated RNA was reverse transcribed. Produced via immunoSEQ multiplex PCR; TCRdb's table is partial and in-frame only. Of 350,000 or so clones listed, roughly 21% were seen once; the top ten hold around 0.044%. Regarding the study as a whole: Type 1 diabetes patients had VDJ junctions that carried fewer insertions and more deletions.

The table lists this clone with a few counts. Antigen: not known. CDR1 and CDR2 (germline): LGHNA, YNFKEQ. There are 18 residues in the CDR3. J lost 2 bases, V lost 0 bases, and 13 bases had no gene match. This clonotype was obtained from a woman aged 18-30 years in good health. The chain joins TRBV4-2 to TRBJ2-7; TRBD2 agrees at 7 bases. Specimen: naive CD4+ T cells from blood. CDR3 DNA sequence: TGTGCCAGCAGCCAAGATCGATCTCGGGACTATACGCCCTACGAGCAGTACTTC. Translation gives CASSQDRSRDYTPYEQYF.